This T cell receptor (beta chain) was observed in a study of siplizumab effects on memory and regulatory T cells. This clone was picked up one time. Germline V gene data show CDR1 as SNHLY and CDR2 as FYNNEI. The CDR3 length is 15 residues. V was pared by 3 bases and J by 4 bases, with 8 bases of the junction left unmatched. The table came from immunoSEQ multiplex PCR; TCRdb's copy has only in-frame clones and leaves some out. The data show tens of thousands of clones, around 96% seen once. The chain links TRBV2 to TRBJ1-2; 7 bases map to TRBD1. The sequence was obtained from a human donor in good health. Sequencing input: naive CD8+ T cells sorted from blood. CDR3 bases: TGTGCCAGCAGTGATTTACAGGGGAACTTCTATGGCTACACCTTC. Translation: CASSDLQGNFYGYTF.